Presented here are 26 T cell receptor beta chains from one specimen sequenced in a study of PD-1 blockade in classical Hodgkin lymphoma. Clones were sequenced by immunoSEQ multiplex PCR, and TCRdb holds only the in-frame ones, with some missing. The sample has tens of thousands of clones, around 75% seen once. Time point: cycle 4 day 1 (C4D1), after 6 weeks of nivolumab. Relapse was seen in all patients after autologous stem cell transplantation, and brentuximab vedotin exposure was variable. With magnetic negative selection, CD4+ T cells were purified from PBMCs that had been thawed. The material sequenced was CD4+ T cells from blood, taken before the fourth cycle of nivolumab. These receptors were obtained from a human donor with classical Hodgkin lymphoma.

The chain links TRBV9 to TRBJ2-5; 10 bases agree with TRBD2. Germline CDR1 is SGDLS and CDR2 is YYNGEE. CDR3 length: 16 residues. V shed 4 bases, J shed 3 bases, and the junction held 9 bases outside the gene matches. The CDR3 DNA reads as TGTGCCAGCAGCACTAGTATAGCGGGGGGTGAAGAGACCCAGTACTTC. Protein: CASSTSIAGGEETQYF.

V usage is TRBV28 and J usage is TRBJ1-2; tentative D call: TRBD1 (6 bases). The germline V and J ends were trimmed by 6 bases and 7 bases, with 27 bases remaining between them. The CDR3 covers 17 residues. Germline CDR1 reads MDHEN; CDR2 reads SYDVKM. CDR3 DNA sequence: TGTGCCAGCAGCACGGGGGGGGCAGGGGCCTTGAAGGGTGGCTACACCTTC. Protein product: CASSTGGAGALKGGYTF.

This sequence joins TRBV6-1 and TRBJ1-2; no clear D. Germline V lookup: CDR1 MNHNS, CDR2 SASEGT. Trimming cost V 4 bases and J 3 bases, with 12 bases left between them. CDR3 length: 14 residues. The CDR3 DNA follows: TGTGCCAGCAGTGTACGCGGCAATGACTATGGCTACACCTTC. The encoded protein is CASSVRGNDYGYTF.

This sequence joins TRBV19 and TRBJ1-2; D remains unclear. CDR1 LNHDA and CDR2 SQIVND come from the germline V gene (reference sequence). Deletions cut 5 bases from V and 0 bases from J, with 7 bases between. CDR3 length: 13 residues. The CDR3 DNA reads TGTGCCAGTAGTTTCCTTTCTAACTATGGCTACACCTTC. This encodes CASSFLSNYGYTF.

This clone turned up a few times. J is TRBJ1-2 and V is TRBV5-1; a possible D gene is TRBD1 (5 bases). Germline-derived CDR1 and CDR2 are SGHRS and YFSETQ. Trimming pared 0 bases from V and 6 bases from J, leaving 12 bases between. The length of the CDR3 is 14 residues. The CDR3: CASSLVEGMDGYTF. The CDR3 DNA follows: TGCGCCAGCAGCTTGGTAGAGGGGATGGATGGCTACACCTTC. Drawing the rest from reference TRBV5-1 and TRBJ1-2, the complete variable domain is KAGVTQTPRYLIKTRGQQVTLSCSPISGHRSVSWYQQTPGQGLQFLFEYFSETQRNKGNFPGRFSGRQFSNSRSEMNVSTLELGDSALYLCASSLVEGMDGYTFGSGTRLTVV.

V is TRBV30 and J is TRBJ1-5; tentative D call: TRBD1 (5 bases). Trimming pared 2 bases from V and 5 bases from J, leaving 10 bases between. The CDR3 length is 13 residues. Germline V lookup: CDR1 GTSNPN, CDR2 SVGIG (reference sequence). CDR3: CAWSQGLDQPQHF. CDR3 bases: TGTGCCTGGAGTCAGGGATTAGATCAGCCCCAGCATTTT.

This clone was detected once. V usage is TRBV5-1 and J usage is TRBJ1-2, with D possibly being TRBD1 (5 bases). The CDR3 totals 14 residues. CDR1 and CDR2 from the germline V gene are SGHRS and YFSETQ. Trimming cost V 4 bases and J 3 bases, with 13 bases left between them. CDR3 protein: CASSVSGLDYGYTF. The CDR3 DNA reads TGCGCCAGCAGCGTATCAGGGCTGGACTATGGCTACACCTTC.

The rearrangement joins TRBV2 to TRBJ2-5; D unclear. This CDR3 is built from 14 residues. CDR1 and CDR2 from the germline V gene are SNHLY and FYNNEI. Trimming removed 4 bases from V and 0 bases from J, with 9 bases in between. DNA of the CDR3: TGTGCCAGCAGTGCGACCGGGTACCAAGAGACCCAGTACTTC. Its protein is CASSATGYQETQYF.

The chain has TRBV11-3 and TRBJ2-5; 9 bases are shared with TRBD2. In germline, CDR1 is SGHNT, CDR2 YENEEA. With 1 base clipped from V and 1 base from J, the junction kept 7 bases outside the gene matches. The CDR3 is 17 amino acids. DNA of the CDR3: TGTGCCAGCAGCTTAGGCATTTTAGCGGGGGCCCAAGAGACCCAGTACTTC. This encodes CASSLGILAGAQETQYF.

This rearrangement joins TRBV10-3 to TRBJ1-1; D unresolved. V lost 10 bases and J 0 bases, leaving 12 bases between the germline ends. Germline CDR1 ENHRY, CDR2 SYGVKD. There are 13 residues in the CDR3. The CDR3 region is CATVSLMNTEAFF. The DNA of the CDR3 is TGTGCCACCGTCAGCCTAATGAACACTGAAGCTTTCTTT.

The chain recombines TRBV7-3 with TRBJ1-6; weak D call: TRBD1 (5 bases). The CDR3 runs 15 residues. Trimming took off 1 base at V and 7 bases at J, with 11 bases between the two ends. Per germline, CDR1 SGHTA and CDR2 FQGTGA. The CDR3 sequence: CASSLRQDNNSPLHF. In nucleotides, the CDR3 is TGTGCCAGCAGCTTAAGGCAGGACAACAATTCACCCCTCCACTTT.

The chain has TRBV10-3 and TRBJ1-1; D unresolved. The CDR3 is 14 residues long. Germline loops: CDR1 ENHRY, CDR2 SYGVKD. V gave up 11 bases and J gave up 3 bases, with 19 bases separating them. CDR3 nucleotides: TGTGCCGGGCGAATGACATTGAGGGACACTGAAGCTTTCTTT. This gives the protein CAGRMTLRDTEAFF.

This chain uses TRBV7-3 with TRBJ1-1; perhaps TRBD1 as D (5 bases). Germline V gives CDR1 SGHTA, CDR2 FQGTGA. Trimming took 2 bases from V and 3 from J, leaving 7 bases between them. This CDR3 spans 13 amino acids. In DNA form, the CDR3 reads TGTGCCAGCAGCTTACAGGGTGACACTGAAGCTTTCTTT. It encodes CASSLQGDTEAFF.

The rearrangement joins TRBV5-1 to TRBJ2-7; D gene uncertain. V was shortened by 2 bases and J by 6 bases, with 6 bases between the two germline ends. The germline gives CDR1 SGHRS, CDR2 YFSETQ. The CDR3 has 11 residues. Written as DNA, the CDR3 is TGCGCCAGCAGCTTTGACCGCGAGCAGTACTTC. It specifies CASSFDREQYF.

The chain joins TRBV4-1 to TRBJ1-2, with D uncertain. CDR1 is MGHRA, CDR2 YSYEKL, per germline. With 0 bases removed from V and 4 bases from J, the gap between germline ends came to 6 bases. This CDR3 comprises 13 residues. The CDR3 DNA follows: TGCGCCAGCAGCCAAGACCCCCTCTATGGCTACACCTTC. Amino acids: CASSQDPLYGYTF.

With respect to this clone: One junction end does not reproduce the germline sequence, and a read error may be involved. Within the sample, other DNA sequences also encode this same CDR3. The chain couples TRBV7-7 to TRBJ2-5; 10 bases are a match to TRBD2. Germline assignment: CDR1 SSHAT and CDR2 FNYEAQ (reference sequence). The CDR3 extends over 15 amino acids. The CDR3 region has the DNA TGTGCTAGCAGCTTAGGACTAGCGGCCCAAGAGACCCAGTACTTC. This sequence encodes CASSLGLAAQETQYF.

This CDR3 is CASSEFTNTEAFF. The DNA for the CDR3 is TGTGCCAGCAGTGAGTTCACAAACACTGAAGCTTTCTTT. The chain has TRBV2 and TRBJ1-1; D remains ambiguous. The CDR3 extends over 13 amino acids. With 3 bases removed from V and 2 bases from J, the gap between germline ends came to 7 bases. The germline V gene has CDR1 SNHLY and CDR2 FYNNEI.

The chain is built from TRBV5-1 and TRBJ1-2; 9 bases agree with TRBD1. This CDR3 has 13 amino acids. V gave up 5 bases and J gave up 13 bases; unmatched junction bases: 12. CDR1 and CDR2 (germline): SGHRS, YFSETQ. The CDR3 DNA is TGCGCCAGCAGAACAGACCGGGACAGGGCGAGCACCTTC. This gives the protein CASRTDRDRASTF. The full variable domain, completed using reference TRBV5-1 and TRBJ1-2, is KAGVTQTPRYLIKTRGQQVTLSCSPISGHRSVSWYQQTPGQGLQFLFEYFSETQRNKGNFPGRFSGRQFSNSRSEMNVSTLELGDSALYLCASRTDRDRASTFGSGTRLTVV.

The rearrangement uses TRBV28 and TRBJ1-4; 8 bases align to TRBD1. Germline assignment: CDR1 MDHEN and CDR2 SYDVKM. V gave up 5 bases and J gave up 8 bases; unmatched junction bases: 10. The CDR3 is 15 amino acids. The CDR3 DNA reads as TGTGCCAGCAGTCTCTCCGGGACAGGCGAAGAAAAACTGTTTTTT. Translating it yields CASSLSGTGEEKLFF.

The chain combines TRBV27 with TRBJ1-6, with 7 bases that match TRBD1. The CDR3 runs 15 residues. Per germline, CDR1 MNHEY and CDR2 SMNVEV (reference sequence). V was clipped by 7 bases and J by 9 bases; unmatched bases: 12. The CDR3 nucleotides read TGTGCCAGCAAAATCCCCGGGACAGTACTTTCACCCCTCCACTTT. Its translation is CASKIPGTVLSPLHF.

The V and J genes are TRBV5-1 and TRBJ2-3; tentatively, D is TRBD2 (6 bases). In germline, CDR1 is SGHRS, CDR2 YFSETQ. The V end lost 3 bases, the J end lost 3 bases, and 11 bases lay between the germline ends. The CDR3 has 14 amino acids. CDR3 coding DNA: TGCGCCAGCAGCTGGCACGGGGGAACAGATACGCAGTATTTT. It codes for CASSWHGGTDTQYF.

The chain employs TRBV7-2 and TRBJ1-2; no clear D. This CDR3 is 13 amino acids long. Germline CDR1 reads SGHTA; CDR2 reads FQGNSA. The V end lost 2 bases, the J end lost 8 bases, and 12 bases lay between the germline ends. CDR3 coding DNA: TGTGCCAGCAGCTTAAATTCCGCGCGGGGCTACACCTTC. Amino acids: CASSLNSARGYTF. Full variable domain (rest looked up from reference TRBV7-2 and TRBJ1-2): GAGVSQSPSNKVTEKGKDVELRCDPISGHTALYWYRQSLGQGLEFLIYFQGNSAPDKSGLPSDRFSAERTGGSVSTLTIQRTQQEDSAVYLCASSLNSARGYTFGSGTRLTVV.

This rearrangement joins TRBV7-9 to TRBJ2-5, with D possibly matching TRBD2 (5 bases). The germline gives CDR1 SEHNR, CDR2 FQNEAQ (reference sequence). The CDR3 is made up of 15 amino acids. V lost 4 bases, J lost 2 bases, and 14 bases lay in between. The CDR3 DNA sequence: TGTGCCAGCAGCTCACCGTCCCGGGGACAAGAGACCCAGTACTTC. Translating it yields CASSSPSRGQETQYF. Filled out from reference TRBV7-9 and TRBJ2-5, the complete variable domain reads DTGVSQNPRHKITKRGQNVTFRCDPISEHNRLYWYRQTLGQGPEFLTYFQNEAQLEKSRLLSDRFSAERPKGSFSTLEIQRTEQGDSAMYLCASSSPSRGQETQYFGPGTRLLVL.

This clone was counted only a few times. V and J are TRBV10-3 and TRBJ1-3, with D maybe TRBD1 (5 bases). V lost 2 bases, J lost 7 bases, and 12 bases lay in between. CDR1 and CDR2 from the germline V gene are ENHRY and SYGVKD. The CDR3 is made up of 14 amino acids. The CDR3 DNA follows: TGTGCCATCAGTGAGCGTTCGGGGGAGAACACCATATATTTT. It is translated as CAISERSGENTIYF.

J is TRBJ1-5 and V is TRBV19; D gene ambiguous. In germline, CDR1 is LNHDA, CDR2 SQIVND (reference sequence). V lost 5 bases and J lost 2, with 16 bases in between. This CDR3 has 16 residues. The CDR3 region has the DNA TGTGCCAGTAGTCGGGCAGCGACACGGGGCAATCAGCCCCAGCATTTT. It specifies CASSRAATRGNQPQHF. Using reference TRBV19 and TRBJ1-5 for the parts outside the CDR3, the full variable domain is DGGITQSPKYLFRKEGQNVTLSCEQNLNHDAMYWYRQDPGQGLRLIYYSQIVNDFQKGDIAEGYSVSREKKESFPLTVTSAQKNPTAFYLCASSRAATRGNQPQHFGDGTRLSIL.

The rearrangement joins TRBV5-8 to TRBJ2-4; D unclear. This CDR3 is 14 amino acids long. V was pared by 0 bases and J by 3 bases, with 7 bases between. Germline CDR1 SGHTS, CDR2 YDEGEE. CDR3: CASSLDGLKNIQYF. For the CDR3, the DNA is TGTGCCAGCAGCTTGGACGGCCTCAAAAACATTCAGTACTTC.